The rows below give T cell receptor beta chains drawn from one sample of a study of blood T cell repertoires in COVID-19. Libraries were prepared by immunoSEQ multiplex PCR; TCRdb keeps only in-frame clonotypes and omits some of them. The sample records 100,000 to 150,000 clones, 84% being singletons. The specimen sequenced was peripheral blood. The receptors here all came from a woman aged 60-75 years with acute or convalescent COVID-19. Each CDR3 is given with its conserved first and last residue. The order of the fields is D gene, J gene, clone size, V gene, CDR3 protein, CDR3 DNA. D genes are given only for firm matches. The size field is filled for only some rows; it gives once, few, many or a size class.

>TRBD1|TRBJ2-5|.|TRBV5-1
CASSRTGQETQYF
TGCGCCAGCAGCAGGACAGGTCAAGAGACCCAGTACTTC
>.|TRBJ1-1|.|TRBV6-5
CASIQQMNTEAFF
TGTGCCAGCATCCAACAGATGAACACTGAAGCTTTCTTT
>.|TRBJ1-2|.|TRBV11-2
CASTTVGSYGYTF
TGTGCCAGCACCACGGTGGGGAGCTATGGCTACACCTTC
>.|TRBJ1-4|.|TRBV24-1
CATSDGGVGTNEKLFF
TGTGCCACCAGTGACGGGGGGGTCGGAACTAATGAAAAACTGTTTTTT
>.|TRBJ1-6|.|TRBV6-5
CASSYSYRVGSPLHF
TGTGCCAGCAGTTACTCGTACAGGGTGGGTTCACCCCTCCACTTT
>.|TRBJ2-3|.|TRBV3-1/TRBV3-2
CASSQALNLGEDTQYF
TGTGCCAGCAGCCAAGCCCTTAATCTAGGTGAAGATACGCAGTATTTT
>TRBD1|TRBJ2-7|.|TRBV9
CASSPQGMASYEQYF
TGTGCCAGCAGCCCACAGGGGATGGCCTCCTACGAGCAGTACTTC
>.|TRBJ1-2|.|TRBV6-6
CASSSRNRANYGYTF
TGTGCCAGCAGTTCTCGGAACAGGGCTAACTATGGCTACACCTTC
>.|TRBJ1-6|.|TRBV19
CASRLTTTSSPLHF
TGTGCCAGTAGACTGACTACTACTTCTTCACCCCTCCACTTT
>.|TRBJ2-1|few|TRBV10-2
CASSEWGTGVNEQFF
TGCGCCAGCAGTGAGTGGGGAACCGGGGTAAACGAGCAGTTCTTC
>TRBD1|TRBJ1-2|.|TRBV28
CASSIPRQGSGYTF
TGTGCCAGCAGCATCCCTAGACAGGGGAGCGGCTACACCTTC
>.|TRBJ1-1|.|TRBV12-3/TRBV12-4
CASSFSVNTEAFF
TGTGCCAGCAGTTTCTCCGTGAACACTGAAGCTTTCTTT
>TRBD1|TRBJ1-2|.|TRBV19
CASSLRTGGVYGYTF
TGTGCCAGTAGTCTCCGGACAGGGGGCGTTTATGGCTACACCTTC
>TRBD1|TRBJ1-4|.|TRBV29-1
CSATGTGGFNEKLFF
TGCAGCGCTACCGGGACAGGGGGCTTTAATGAAAAACTGTTTTTT
>TRBD1|TRBJ1-2|.|TRBV27
CASSLTPNRGSSYGYTF
TGTGCCAGCAGTCTGACCCCTAACAGGGGATCTAGCTATGGCTACACCTTC
>TRBD2|TRBJ2-5|.|TRBV6-1
CASSEAPGGDDVETQYF
TGTGCCAGCAGTGAAGCTCCGGGAGGGGACGACGTGGAGACCCAGTACTTC
>.|TRBJ1-1|.|TRBV11-2
CASSPRQMDTEAFF
TGTGCCAGCAGCCCCAGACAGATGGACACTGAAGCTTTCTTT
>.|TRBJ1-2|.|TRBV23-1
CASSQSLQGRSYGYTF
TGCGCCAGCAGTCAATCGTTACAGGGCAGGAGCTATGGCTACACCTTC
>.|TRBJ2-4|.|TRBV12-3/TRBV12-4
CASREGAKNIQYF
TGTGCCAGCAGGGAGGGAGCCAAAAACATTCAGTACTTC
>.|TRBJ1-2|.|TRBV6-1
CASSEASAANYGYTF
TGTGCCAGCAGTGAAGCGTCGGCGGCAAACTATGGCTACACCTTC
>.|TRBJ1-3|.|TRBV2
CASSEQSGFALWNTIYF
TGTGCCAGCAGTGAACAATCAGGGTTTGCTTTGTGGAACACCATATATTTT
>.|TRBJ1-1|.|TRBV29-1
CSVGPRPGDTEAFF
TGCAGCGTTGGACCCCGACCGGGGGACACTGAAGCTTTCTTT
>TRBD1|TRBJ1-5|.|TRBV19
CASEYGQGNQPQHF
TGTGCCAGCGAATACGGACAGGGAAATCAGCCCCAGCATTTT
>TRBD1|TRBJ1-6|.|TRBV19
CASSARPQGAKNSPLHF
TGTGCCAGTAGTGCCCGGCCCCAGGGGGCGAAAAATTCACCCCTCCACTTT
>.|TRBJ1-1|.|TRBV20-1
CRPDSFEAFF
TGCAGACCCGACAGTTTTGAAGCTTTCTTT
>.|TRBJ1-1|.|TRBV15
CATSREHRVDTEAFF
TGTGCCACCAGCAGAGAACACAGGGTGGACACTGAAGCTTTCTTT
>.|TRBJ1-2|.|TRBV2
CASSKTPFYGYTF
TGTGCCAGCAGTAAAACTCCTTTCTATGGCTACACCTTC
>TRBD1|TRBJ2-1|.|TRBV3-1/TRBV3-2
CASSQGDRGYPNEQFF
TGTGCCAGCAGCCAAGGTGACAGGGGCTACCCCAATGAGCAGTTCTTC
>TRBD1|TRBJ1-6|.|TRBV10-1
CASSADRGRAPLHF
TGCGCCAGCAGTGCCGACAGGGGTAGGGCACCCCTCCACTTT
>TRBD1|TRBJ2-1|.|TRBV3-1/TRBV3-2
CATVGQTNEQFF
TGTGCCACCGTGGGACAGACTAATGAGCAGTTCTTC
>TRBD1|TRBJ1-5|once|TRBV11-2
CASSAGTGWQPQHF
TGTGCCAGCAGCGCCGGGACAGGGTGGCAGCCCCAGCATTTT
>.|TRBJ1-6|once|TRBV9
CASSLTGMTNSPLHF
TGTGCCAGCAGCTTAACGGGGATGACTAATTCACCCCTCCACTTT
>TRBD1|TRBJ1-2|.|TRBV7-9
CASSVSRGLSSRYGYTF
TGTGCCAGCAGCGTCTCGAGGGGGCTCAGTAGCCGGTATGGCTACACCTTC
>TRBD1|TRBJ1-5|few|TRBV27
CASSRDRESQPQHF
TGTGCCAGCAGTCGGGACAGGGAAAGTCAGCCCCAGCATTTT
>.|TRBJ1-1|.|TRBV7-5
CVRSLASEKQAEAFF
TGTGTCAGAAGCTTAGCCTCAGAAAAACAGGCTGAAGCTTTCTTT
>.|TRBJ1-1|.|TRBV28
CASSSPLGGVNTEAFF
TGTGCCAGCAGTTCCCCGCTTGGGGGGGTGAACACTGAAGCTTTCTTT
>TRBD2|TRBJ2-7|.|TRBV7-9
CASSPPAGPNIYEQYF
TGTGCCAGCAGCCCCCCAGCGGGACCCAACATTTACGAGCAGTACTTC
>.|TRBJ1-2|once|TRBV7-9
CASSLVGGWDGYTF
TGTGCCAGCAGCTTAGTTGGGGGCTGGGATGGCTACACCTTC
>.|TRBJ1-4|.|TRBV2
CASSVSNEKLFF
TGTGCCAGCAGTGTATCTAATGAAAAACTGTTTTTT
>.|TRBJ1-6|.|TRBV5-1
CASSLVQDNSPLHF
TGCGCCAGCAGCTTGGTGCAGGATAATTCACCCCTCCACTTT
>TRBD1|TRBJ1-2|.|TRBV7-8
CASSTRTPGQRHYGYTF
TGTGCCAGCAGCACCCGAACCCCGGGACAGAGACACTATGGCTACACCTTC
>.|TRBJ1-1|.|TRBV9
CASSTGGSRGTEAFF
TGTGCCAGCAGCACCGGTGGGTCCCGGGGCACTGAAGCTTTCTTT
>.|TRBJ2-5|once|TRBV6-5
CASSTGAGNQETQYF
TGTGCCAGCAGTACAGGGGCGGGAAACCAAGAGACCCAGTACTTC
>.|TRBJ1-6|.|TRBV5-1
CASSLAGRVYSPLHF
TGCGCCAGCAGCTTGGCCGGGAGGGTTTACTCACCCCTCCACTTT
>TRBD1|TRBJ1-5|.|TRBV19
CASSGFGTDNQPQHF
TGTGCCAGTAGTGGTTTTGGGACAGACAATCAGCCCCAGCATTTT
>TRBD1|TRBJ1-5|.|TRBV3-1/TRBV3-2
CASSQEDRGGNQPQHF
TGTGCCAGCAGCCAAGAGGACAGGGGTGGGAATCAGCCCCAGCATTTT
>.|TRBJ1-1|few|TRBV6-5
CASSWGQLNTEAFF
TGTGCCAGCAGTTGGGGGCAGTTGAACACTGAAGCTTTCTTT
>TRBD2|TRBJ2-5|few|TRBV5-1
CASTLTSGGHGTQYF
TGCGCCAGCACCTTGACTAGCGGGGGGCATGGGACCCAGTACTTC
>.|TRBJ1-5|.|TRBV10-3
CAISSAEGGQPQHF
TGTGCCATCAGCTCCGCCGAGGGCGGTCAGCCCCAGCATTTT
>.|TRBJ2-7|.|TRBV30
CAYHPSGYEQYF
TGTGCCTATCACCCGTCAGGGTACGAGCAGTACTTC
>.|TRBJ2-7|.|TRBV12-3/TRBV12-4
CASRLDSFYEQYF
TGTGCCAGCCGCTTAGACAGTTTCTACGAGCAGTACTTC
>.|TRBJ1-6|.|TRBV18
CASSPEYNSPLHF
TGTGCCAGCTCACCAGAGTATAATTCACCCCTCCACTTT
>.|TRBJ1-2|.|TRBV11-2
CASSSRQATNYGYTF
TGTGCCAGCAGCTCTAGACAGGCCACTAACTATGGCTACACCTTC
>.|TRBJ2-2|.|TRBV14
CASSSDVIGELFF
TGTGCCAGCTCCAGCGACGTTATCGGGGAGCTGTTTTTT
>TRBD1|TRBJ2-7|.|TRBV11-2
CASSLGQGPYEQYF
TGTGCCAGCAGCTTGGGACAGGGACCCTACGAGCAGTACTTC
>.|TRBJ2-6|.|TRBV5-8
CASSLGAASGANVLTF
TGTGCCAGCAGCTTGGGCGCTGCCTCTGGGGCCAACGTCCTGACTTTC
>TRBD2|TRBJ2-5|.|TRBV2
CASSPTSGGARETQYF
TGTGCCAGCAGTCCGACTAGCGGGGGGGCTCGAGAGACCCAGTACTTC
>TRBD1|TRBJ2-7|.|TRBV29-1
CSVGLLAGTGASEQYF
TGCAGCGTTGGCTTACTCGCCGGGACAGGGGCCTCGGAGCAGTACTTC
>TRBD1|TRBJ1-5|.|TRBV6-5
CASSYTGASNQPQHF
TGTGCCAGCAGTTACACAGGGGCGAGCAATCAGCCCCAGCATTTT